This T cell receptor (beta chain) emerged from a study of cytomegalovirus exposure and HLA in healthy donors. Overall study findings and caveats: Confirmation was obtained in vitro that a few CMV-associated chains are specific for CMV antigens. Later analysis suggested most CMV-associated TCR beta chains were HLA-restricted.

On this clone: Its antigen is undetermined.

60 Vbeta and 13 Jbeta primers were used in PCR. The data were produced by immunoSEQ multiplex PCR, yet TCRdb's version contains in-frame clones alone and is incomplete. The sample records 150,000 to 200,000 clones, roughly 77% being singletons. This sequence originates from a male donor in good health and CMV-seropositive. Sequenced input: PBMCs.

The CDR3 DNA reads as TGTGCCTCCCTTGGGGGGGTAAAAGGCACCGGGGAGCTGTTTTTT. As protein: CASLGGVKGTGELFF. The genes are TRBV19 and TRBJ2-2; 7 nucleotides agree with TRBD2. V lost 11 bases, J lost 4 bases, and 13 bases stayed unmatched. Germline V gene lookup returns CDR1 LNHDA and CDR2 SQIVND (reference sequence). The CDR3 is 15 amino acids.